These T cell receptor beta chains were read from a single sample in a study of T cells of healthy individuals. TCRdb reprocessed the 5' RACE reads via MiXCR and lists one record per CDR3 protein. This sample has tens of thousands of distinct CDR3 sequences; around 15% occur once, and the top ten carry about 4.3%. These receptors originate from a human donor in good health. CDR3s include the opening cysteine and the closing phenylalanine or tryptophan. The D gene is left open where the match is weak. Expanded clones get a size class; other rows say once, few or many, or leave the size out.

clone_size,d_call,j_call,v_call,cdr3_nt,cdr3_aa
-,TRBD2,TRBJ2-1,TRBV4-1,TGCGCCAGCAGCCAATGGACTAGCGGACCTTCTTCCAATGAGCAGTTCTTC,CASSQWTSGPSSNEQFF
many,TRBD1,TRBJ2-5,TRBV6-5,TGTGCCAGCAGTTATCGGACAGGGCAAGAGACCCAGTACTTC,CASSYRTGQETQYF
many,TRBD2,TRBJ2-1,TRBV3-1,TGTGCCAGCAGCCAAATCCACCTAGCGGATACCTACAATGAGCAGTTCTTC,CASSQIHLADTYNEQFF
medium-sized,TRBD2,TRBJ2-2,TRBV29-1,TGCAGCGCAGGGAGGGCGAACACCGGGGAGCTGTTTTTT,CSAGRANTGELFF
-,-,TRBJ2-7,TRBV27,TGTGCCAGCAGGTGGGCTACAGGGAGCTACGAGCAGTACTTC,CASRWATGSYEQYF
few,TRBD1,TRBJ1-2,TRBV3-1,TGTGCCAGCAGCTTTCTCTCATCCGGGACAGCTAACTATGGCTACACCTTC,CASSFLSSGTANYGYTF
-,-,TRBJ1-6,TRBV7-9,TGTGCCAGCAGCTTAGCGGCAGGGAGTTCACCCCTCCACTTT,CASSLAAGSSPLHF
-,TRBD1,TRBJ2-7,TRBV28,TGTGTCAGCAGCGGACAGGAACACTCCTACGAGCAGTACTTC,CVSSGQEHSYEQYF
few,-,TRBJ2-7,TRBV28,TGTGCCAGCAGTTTATCTACCGGGAGCGAGCAGTACTTC,CASSLSTGSEQYF
many,TRBD2,TRBJ2-2,TRBV27,TGTGCCAGCAGTTTAACCGGGACGGGAGGGACCGGGGAGCTGTTTTTT,CASSLTGTGGTGELFF
-,TRBD2,TRBJ2-5,TRBV5-1,TGCGCCAGCAGCTTGGATTTGCGGGGGAGCCAAGAGACCCAGTACTTC,CASSLDLRGSQETQYF
-,-,TRBJ2-1,TRBV3-1,TGTGCCAGCAGCCAAGTTTGGGCTAGCGCCTACAATGAGCAGTTCTTC,CASSQVWASAYNEQFF
many,-,TRBJ1-2,TRBV28,TGTGCCAGCAGCCCGGGAGACAGGAACTATGGCTACACCTTC,CASSPGDRNYGYTF
few,-,TRBJ2-3,TRBV5-1,TGCGCCAGCAGCTTGTATAGAACGGATACGCAGTATTTT,CASSLYRTDTQYF
few,-,TRBJ1-1,TRBV7-3,TGTGCCAGCAGCCCCCTCGGGAGGGACACTGAAGCTTTCTTT,CASSPLGRDTEAFF
-,-,TRBJ2-3,TRBV20-1,TGCAGTGCCGGACCGGCCCGAGGAGGGGGGGATACGCAGTATTTT,CSAGPARGGGDTQYF
many,-,TRBJ2-2,TRBV9,TGTGCCAGCAGCGTTGCTAGCGACCCGAACACCGGGGAGCTGTTTTTT,CASSVASDPNTGELFF
few,-,TRBJ2-1,TRBV5-1,TGCGCCAGCAGCTTATCCAGTAACAGGGACAATGAGCAGTTCTTC,CASSLSSNRDNEQFF
-,TRBD2,TRBJ2-5,TRBV19,TGTGCCAGTACCCCAGCGGGAAGCAACCAAGAGACCCAGTACTTC,CASTPAGSNQETQYF
-,TRBD2,TRBJ2-1,TRBV3-1,TGTGCCAGCAGCCAAGGGTCGGCTAGCGGGCGTTACAATGAGCAGTTCTTC,CASSQGSASGRYNEQFF
-,-,TRBJ2-3,TRBV4-3,TGCGCCAGCAGCCCCTCCCAGGGAGATACGCAGTATTTT,CASSPSQGDTQYF
few,-,TRBJ2-7,TRBV4-1,TGCGCCAGCAGCCAAGATCCGGGCGGAGGGTACGGCGAGCAGTACTTC,CASSQDPGGGYGEQYF
once,-,TRBJ2-2,TRBV27,TGTGCCAGCAGTTTAAGGAGGGACGGCGGGGAGCTGTTTTTT,CASSLRRDGGELFF
-,-,TRBJ1-5,TRBV29-1,TGCAGCGCCGGGGCTGGGGACTTTGGGCAGCCCCAGCATTTT,CSAGAGDFGQPQHF
many,TRBD2,TRBJ2-2,TRBV7-3,TGTGCCAGCAGCTTATTCGGCGGGAGCTCCGGGGAGCTGTTTTTT,CASSLFGGSSGELFF
-,-,TRBJ1-5,TRBV11-2,TGTGCCAGCAGCCGAGGGGCTAGCAATCAGCCCCAGCATTTT,CASSRGASNQPQHF
-,TRBD1,TRBJ1-3,TRBV12-3/TRBV12-4,TGTGCCAGCAGGGTGCAGGGGGCCGCCTTCTCTGGAAACACCATATATTTT,CASRVQGAAFSGNTIYF
-,TRBD1,TRBJ2-5,TRBV29-1,TGCAGCGTTTTGGGACAGATAGAGACCCAGTACTTC,CSVLGQIETQYF
many,TRBD1,TRBJ2-7,TRBV6-2/TRBV6-3,TGTGCCAGCAGCGCGACAGGGGGCGTCTACGAGCAGTACTTC,CASSATGGVYEQYF
-,-,TRBJ2-3,TRBV27,TGTGCCAGCAGTTTATCATCCCCCTTTGTGGCAGGTGGAAACACAGATACGCAGTATTTT,CASSLSSPFVAGGNTDTQYF
many,TRBD1,TRBJ1-4,TRBV29-1,TGCAGCGTTGTTGGGACAGGGGAAGAAAAACTGTTTTTT,CSVVGTGEEKLFF
few,TRBD2,TRBJ2-1,TRBV7-2,TGTGCCAGCAGCTTAGGGCGGGAGGGCCGGAATGAGCAGTTCTTC,CASSLGREGRNEQFF
many,TRBD2,TRBJ2-1,TRBV7-3,TGTGCCAGCAGCTTAGAGGGGACTAGCAATTCGGAACAGAGGAATGAGCAGTTCTTC,CASSLEGTSNSEQRNEQFF
-,TRBD1,TRBJ1-1,TRBV27,TGTGCCAGCAGATGGACAGGAAGGAACACTGAAGCTTTCTTT,CASRWTGRNTEAFF
-,-,TRBJ2-3,TRBV7-3,TGTGCCAGCAGCTTAAACCCCGCCCAGGACACGAGTACAGATACGCAGTATTTT,CASSLNPAQDTSTDTQYF
many,TRBD1,TRBJ2-7,TRBV29-1,TGCAGCGTTATCGGACAGGGGGCCCTCCGGCAGTACTTC,CSVIGQGALRQYF
few,-,TRBJ2-7,TRBV27,TGTGCCAGCAGTTTATCGGCGGGCCTCTACGAGCAGTACTTC,CASSLSAGLYEQYF
few,-,TRBJ1-5,TRBV6-2/TRBV6-3,TGTGCCAGCAGTGATATGGGTTCAGAATTCAATCAGCCCCAGCATTTT,CASSDMGSEFNQPQHF
few,TRBD1,TRBJ2-7,TRBV2,TGTGCCAGCAGTGAGGTGGACAGGTCCTACGAGCAGTACTTC,CASSEVDRSYEQYF
-,-,TRBJ2-1,TRBV7-3,TGTGCCAGCAGCCCCTCCCGACTCAGCAATGAGCAGTTCTTC,CASSPSRLSNEQFF
-,-,TRBJ1-5,TRBV18,TGTGCCAGCTCCATCGGGACGGAGGGAGGTCAGCCCCAGCATTTT,CASSIGTEGGQPQHF
many,-,TRBJ2-7,TRBV25-1,TGTGCCAGCAGTGAATCAGGAGGAGGGCGCGAGCAGTACTTC,CASSESGGGREQYF
-,TRBD1,TRBJ1-3,TRBV11-2,TGTGCCAGCAGCCAAGGACAGGGCCACTTTTCGCGCTCTGGAAACACCATATATTTT,CASSQGQGHFSRSGNTIYF
many,TRBD2,TRBJ2-4,TRBV30,TGTGCCTGGAGCCAACTATCGGGGGGTAACATTCAGTACTTC,CAWSQLSGGNIQYF
many,-,TRBJ2-1,TRBV9,TGTGCCAGCGCCGGGGTAGGCTCCTACAATGAGCAGTTCTTC,CASAGVGSYNEQFF
-,TRBD2,TRBJ2-5,TRBV11-2,TGTGCCAGCAGCTTAGTCGGAGGCGGGGGGGCCATGGAGACCCAGTACTTC,CASSLVGGGGAMETQYF
-,TRBD1,TRBJ1-2,TRBV7-9,TGTGCCAGCAGGCCTACAGGGGGCGATGGCTACACCTTC,CASRPTGGDGYTF
many,-,TRBJ2-1,TRBV7-2,TGTGCCAGCAGCTTAGGACTATTCAATGAGCAGTTCTTC,CASSLGLFNEQFF
few,TRBD1,TRBJ2-3,TRBV7-6,TGTGCCAGCAGCTTAGGGGGACAGGGTTCGGGCACAGATACGCAGTATTTT,CASSLGGQGSGTDTQYF